These 27 T cell receptor beta chains originate from one sample sequenced in a study of blood T cells in healthy people across ages. The use of a sample-barcoded 5' primer and a J-beta primer mix characterized a second PCR of about 6 to 12 cycles. TCRdb passed the 5' RACE reads through MiXCR, listing each CDR3 protein once. The repertoire includes about 1,400,000 distinct CDR3 sequences, around 59% of them detected once, and 6.5% to 8.5% sits in the top ten. Source material: blood. The receptors here all came from a man aged 18 to 29 in good health.

This rearrangement joins TRBV3-1 to TRBJ1-4; TRBD1 matches at 7 bases. V shed 4 bases, J shed 8 bases, and the junction held 10 bases outside the gene matches. This CDR3 has 15 residues. Per germline, CDR1 LGHDT and CDR2 YNNKEL (reference sequence). The CDR3 DNA sequence: TGTGCCAGCAGCCCTCCAGGGGGTCCCGGAGAAAAACTGTTTTTT. Its translation is CASSPPGGPGEKLFF.

This clonotype was detected a few times. This chain joins TRBV12-3 or TRBV12-4 and TRBJ2-1, with D perhaps TRBD2 (6 bases). The CDR3 covers 12 residues. Trimming stripped 5 bases from V and 8 bases from J, with 10 bases between. The CDR3 DNA reads TGTGCCAGCAGTATCATAGCGGATGAGCAGTTCTTC. Translating it yields CASSIIADEQFF.

The chain combines TRBV12-3 or TRBV12-4 with TRBJ1-1; D not certain. Trimming shortened V by 6 bases and J by 0 bases, and 8 bases separated the two germline ends. This CDR3 contains 13 residues. Here the CDR3 reads CASSITMNTEAFF. CDR3 bases: TGTGCCAGCAGCATCACAATGAACACTGAAGCTTTCTTT.

CDR3 residues: CASSKLKGSGSPLHF. The CDR3 bases are TGTGCCAGCAGCAAATTAAAAGGGTCCGGTTCACCCCTCCACTTT. The V gene is TRBV21-1, the J gene TRBJ1-6. TRBV21-1 is shown as a pseudogene. This CDR3 spans 15 amino acids.

This chain links TRBV6-5 with TRBJ1-4; D is undetermined. V dropped 5 bases and J dropped 6 bases, with 13 bases sitting between them. From germline, CDR1 is MNHEY and CDR2 SVGAGI. This CDR3 region has 14 residues. The CDR3 nucleotides are TGTGCCAGCAGTCTCGACGAGGTAGATGAAAAACTGTTTTTT. Translated: CASSLDEVDEKLFF.

The chain uses TRBV7-2 and TRBJ2-3; 8 bases agree with TRBD2. The germline V gene has CDR1 SGHTA and CDR2 FQGNSA. The CDR3 loop spans 16 amino acids. Trimming at V came to 7 bases and at J to 2 bases, leaving 11 bases not matched to a gene. CDR3 DNA sequence: TGTGCCAGCATCCTCCTTAGCGGGGCCTACACAGATACGCAGTATTTT. The encoded protein is CASILLSGAYTDTQYF.

This rearrangement joins TRBV29-1 to TRBJ2-4, with D perhaps TRBD1 (7 bases). Judging by the DNA end, TRBJ2-7 fits better; the J call may be wrong. Germline assignment: CDR1 SQVTM and CDR2 ANQGSEA. CDR3 size: 13 residues. The CDR3 nucleotides are TGCAGCGTTGAGAATGGGCAGGGGGGCGAGCAGTACTTC. It is translated as CSVENGQGGEQYF.

The CDR3 region has the DNA TGCAGTGATAACCACCAGGGGGTAGGTGATGGCTACACCTTC. Translating it yields CSDNHQGVGDGYTF. The chain has TRBV20-1 and TRBJ1-2, with 7 bases matching TRBD1. Trimming removed 7 bases from V and 6 bases from J; junction bases left unmatched: 14. Germline V gene lookup returns CDR1 DFQATT and CDR2 SNEGSKA (reference sequence). CDR3 length equals 14 residues.

The V call is TRBV6-5, the J call TRBJ1-1; no clear D gene. CDR3 length equals 14 residues. The V and J ends lost 6 bases and 8 bases respectively, with 19 bases between them. Germline V lookup: CDR1 MNHEY, CDR2 SVGAGI. Here the CDR3 DNA reads TGTGCCAGCAGCCTCTCCCGGGGTGGAAGGGAAGCTTTCTTT. Its translation is CASSLSRGGREAFF.

This chain uses TRBV12-3 or TRBV12-4 with TRBJ1-2; D remains unclear. V lost 3 bases and J 4 bases, leaving 15 bases between the germline ends. CDR3 length equals 15 residues. CDR3 DNA sequence: TGTGCCAGCAGTTTGTCGACCCAAGCAGGCTATGGCTACACCTTC. Its translation is CASSLSTQAGYGYTF.

This chain uses TRBV4-1 with TRBJ1-1; no definite D call. CDR3 length equals 13 residues. Germline CDR1 reads MGHRA; CDR2 reads YSYEKL. With 2 bases removed from V and 6 bases from J, the gap between germline ends came to 10 bases. The CDR3 DNA reads TGCGCCAGCAGCCAACGGAGTTCGGCTGAAGCTTTCTTT. It encodes CASSQRSSAEAFF.

V gene TRBV5-1 combines with J gene TRBJ2-3, with D possibly being TRBD2 (6 bases). Trimming left V 6 bases short and J 1 base short, with 15 bases between. CDR3 size: 15 residues. Looked up from germline, CDR1 is SGHRS and CDR2 is YFSETQ. CDR3 amino acids: CASTKEGTRTDTQYF. The CDR3 coding sequence is TGCGCCAGCACCAAGGAGGGGACCCGCACAGATACGCAGTATTTT.

This clonotype showed up just a few times. The V and J genes are TRBV15 and TRBJ2-1, with 7 nucleotides matching TRBD1. This CDR3 region has 17 residues. With 2 bases clipped from V and 3 bases from J, the junction kept 10 bases outside the gene matches. Germline V gene data show CDR1 as LNHNV and CDR2 as YYDKDF (reference sequence). The CDR3, as DNA: TGTGCCACCAGCAGAACATCCGGGACAGTGCTCTACAATGAGCAGTTCTTC. This encodes CATSRTSGTVLYNEQFF. Complete variable domain (other parts from reference TRBV15 and TRBJ2-1): DAMVIQNPRYQVTQFGKPVTLSCSQTLNHNVMYWYQQKSSQAPKLLFHYYDKDFNNEADTPDNFQSRRPNTSFCFLDIRSPGLGDTAMYLCATSRTSGTVLYNEQFFGPGTRLTVL.

The chain is built from TRBV21-1 and TRBJ2-7. TRBV21-1 is reported as a pseudogene. The CDR3 contains 13 residues. The CDR3 sequence: CASSKFTPYEQYF. DNA of the CDR3: TGTGCCAGCAGCAAATTCACCCCCTACGAGCAGTACTTC.

This chain uses TRBV7-2 with TRBJ1-2; D gene ambiguous. CDR1 is SGHTA, CDR2 FQGNSA, per germline. This CDR3 has 14 amino acids. Trimming removed 2 bases at V and 4 bases at J, with 11 bases between. CDR3 protein: CASSLPRVTYGYTF. The CDR3 DNA reads TGTGCCAGCAGCTTACCCCGCGTTACCTATGGCTACACCTTC.

This clonotype was seen more than once but under ten times. The chain couples TRBV27 to TRBJ1-5; D gene uncertain. Trimming shortened V by 2 bases and J by 5 bases, and 10 bases separated the two germline ends. Germline V gene data show CDR1 as MNHEY and CDR2 as SMNVEV (reference sequence). CDR3 length: 14 amino acids. The CDR3 nucleotides read TGTGCCAGCAGTTTAGATGGCCGGTATCAGCCCCAGCATTTT. It specifies CASSLDGRYQPQHF.

The chain joins TRBV7-9 to TRBJ1-2; D may be TRBD1 (6 bases). Germline V gives CDR1 SEHNR, CDR2 FQNEAQ (reference sequence). With 5 bases removed from V and 4 bases from J, the gap between germline ends came to 17 bases. The CDR3 totals 15 residues. The CDR3 spells CASSTTAGTPYGYTF. The DNA of the CDR3 is TGTGCCAGCAGCACGACGGCCGGGACACCCTATGGCTACACCTTC.

This clonotype occurred a few times. The chain joins TRBV6-5 to TRBJ2-5; D not resolved. Germline V lookup: CDR1 MNHEY, CDR2 SVGAGI. Trimming pared 5 bases from V and 5 bases from J, leaving 15 bases between. The length of the CDR3 is 14 residues. The DNA of the CDR3 is TGTGCCAGCAGTCCGAACTCCGAAGCGGAGACCCAGTACTTC. Its translation: CASSPNSEAETQYF.

The chain carries TRBV25-1 and TRBJ2-7; 7 bases agree with TRBD2. Germline-derived CDR1 and CDR2 are MGHDK and SYGVNS. V dropped 6 bases and J dropped 6; count of bases not matched to a gene: 11. The CDR3 runs to 14 residues. The DNA for the CDR3 is TGTGCCAGCAGCCGGGCCGGAGGGGAGGGCGAGCAGTACTTC. Translated, it gives CASSRAGGEGEQYF.

The chain recombines TRBV6-5 with TRBJ2-6, with D uncertain. V lost 4 bases and J 0 bases, leaving 7 bases between the germline ends. Germline-derived CDR1 and CDR2 are MNHEY and SVGAGI. There are 15 residues in the CDR3. The CDR3 loop is CASSSINSGANVLTF. CDR3 bases: TGTGCCAGCAGTTCCATCAACTCTGGGGCCAACGTCCTGACTTTC.

V gene TRBV4-2 combines with J gene TRBJ2-7; 8 bases align to TRBD2. Near its end, the DNA agrees better with TRBJ2-5, so the J call may be wrong. The CDR3 spans 16 residues. Germline V gene lookup returns CDR1 LGHNA and CDR2 YNFKEQ. CDR3 protein: CASSQAFTSGKETQYF. The CDR3 DNA follows: TGTGCCAGCAGCCAAGCGTTTACTAGCGGTAAAGAGACCCAGTACTTC.

The CDR3 here is CASSQEGQVPEQYF. The CDR3 bases are TGCGCCAGCAGCCAAGAGGGACAGGTACCCGAGCAGTACTTC. This sequence joins TRBV4-1 and TRBJ2-7; 8 bases are shared with TRBD1. The CDR3 totals 14 residues. V was pared by 0 bases and J by 6 bases, with 4 bases of the junction left unmatched. The germline V gene encodes CDR1 MGHRA and CDR2 YSYEKL.

This clonotype came up a few times. The rearrangement uses TRBV7-2 and TRBJ2-1, with D perhaps matching TRBD1 (6 bases). V lost 4 bases to trimming and J lost 12 bases, with 28 bases between them. The CDR3 runs to 17 residues. Looked up from germline, CDR1 is SGHTA and CDR2 is FQGNSA. In DNA form, the CDR3 reads TGTGCCAGCAGCTACGCCAGGGCCAGGGGTCCTCTCAGTGCGCAGTTCTTC. Protein: CASSYARARGPLSAQFF.

The chain uses TRBV12-3 or TRBV12-4 and TRBJ2-7, with 16 bases matching TRBD2. The CDR3 has 19 residues. Trimming at V came to 4 bases and at J to 2 bases, leaving 11 bases not matched to a gene. The CDR3 DNA sequence: TGTGCCAGCAGTTCCTCACCGGGACTAGCGGGAGGGCAAGCCTACGAGCAGTACTTC. It translates to CASSSSPGLAGGQAYEQYF.

V usage is TRBV28 and J usage is TRBJ2-7, with D perhaps TRBD1 (6 bases). Germline loops: CDR1 MDHEN, CDR2 SYDVKM. This CDR3 is 13 amino acids long. Between the trimmed V and J ends, which lost 7 bases and 1 base, there was a span of 11 bases. CDR3 residues: CASTRDKSYEQYF. In nucleotides, the CDR3 is TGTGCCAGCACCCGGGACAAGTCCTACGAGCAGTACTTC. The full variable domain, with the rest looked up from reference TRBV28 and TRBJ2-7, is DVKVTQSSRYLVKRTGEKVFLECVQDMDHENMFWYRQDPGLGLRLIYFSYDVKMKEKGDIPEGYSVSREKKERFSLILESASTNQTSMYLCASTRDKSYEQYFGPGTRLTVT.

The chain combines TRBV4-1 with TRBJ1-6, with 7 bases identical to TRBD1. The CDR3 consists of 17 residues. V lost 0 bases to trimming and J lost 7 bases; unmatched junction nucleotides: 9. Germline V CDR1 and CDR2: MGHRA, YSYEKL. In DNA form, the CDR3 reads TGCGCCAGCAGCCAAGAAAGTCTACGGGACAGAAATTCACCCCTCCACTTT. Translating gives CASSQESLRDRNSPLHF.

J is TRBJ2-5 and V is TRBV12-3 or TRBV12-4; no firm D call. There are 15 residues in the CDR3. Between the trimmed V and J ends, which lost 1 base and 6 bases, there was a span of 15 bases. CDR3 amino acids: CASSLGASSVQTQYF. DNA of the CDR3: TGTGCCAGCAGTTTAGGGGCCAGTTCTGTTCAGACCCAGTACTTC.